These 31 T cell receptor beta chains came from one sample sequenced in a study of blood T cell repertoires in COVID-19. The data were produced by immunoSEQ multiplex PCR, yet TCRdb's version contains in-frame clones alone and is incomplete. The sample has 390,000 or so clones, around four fifths seen once. Material: PBMCs or T cells enriched from blood (not recorded which). The receptors here all came from a woman in her fifties or sixties who had recovered from COVID-19.

The rearrangement links TRBV6-2 or TRBV6-3 to TRBJ2-7; TRBD1 matches at 8 bases. The CDR3 runs 15 residues. Germline CDR1 is MNHEY and CDR2 is SVGEGT. Trimming took 2 bases from V and 3 from J; bases not matched to a gene: 6. The CDR3 region is CASSYGAGGFYEQYF. The CDR3 DNA reads TGTGCCAGCAGTTACGGGGCAGGGGGCTTCTACGAGCAGTACTTC.

V is TRBV4-1 and J is TRBJ1-2, with D perhaps TRBD1 (6 bases). Germline V gene sequence: CDR1 MGHRA, CDR2 YSYEKL. This CDR3 spans 15 amino acids. V lost 0 bases and J 4 bases, leaving 12 bases between the germline ends. CDR3 sequence reads: CASSQEGTGTYGYTF. The DNA of the CDR3 is TGCGCCAGCAGCCAAGAGGGCACAGGGACCTATGGCTACACCTTC.

This chain connects TRBV6-5 to TRBJ1-2; 7 bases agree with TRBD1. Germline assignment: CDR1 MNHEY and CDR2 SVGAGI. The CDR3 extends over 15 amino acids. The V segment lost 6 bases and the J segment 1 base; nucleotides outside the gene matches: 8. CDR3 loop: CASRRQGHNNYGYTF. The CDR3 coding sequence is TGTGCCAGCAGGCGACAGGGACACAATAACTATGGCTACACCTTC.

The chain combines TRBV7-3 with TRBJ2-1; D remains ambiguous. CDR1 and CDR2 (germline): SGHTA, FQGTGA. The V and J ends lost 2 bases and 9 bases respectively, with 11 bases between them. The CDR3 runs to 13 residues. CDR3 nucleotides: TGTGCCAGCAGCTTAGAGGTCCAGAGTGAGCAGTTCTTC. This encodes CASSLEVQSEQFF.

This chain links TRBV5-4 with TRBJ2-7, with 7 positions matching TRBD2. CDR1 and CDR2 (germline): SGHNT, YYREEE (reference sequence). The CDR3 extends over 16 amino acids. V lost 2 bases to trimming and J lost 4 bases; unmatched junction nucleotides: 12. The CDR3 loop reads CASSLSTSQAGYEQYF. CDR3 bases: TGTGCCAGCAGCTTATCGACATCTCAAGCGGGGTACGAGCAGTACTTC.

This chain connects TRBV4-3 to TRBJ2-2; D perhaps matches TRBD2 (5 bases). The germline V and J ends were trimmed by 0 bases and 0 bases, with 11 bases remaining between them. CDR3 length: 17 amino acids. Germline V gene data show CDR1 as LGHNA and CDR2 as YSLEER. CDR3 nucleotide sequence: TGCGCCAGCAGCCAAGATGCTAGCCTGGCGAACACCGGGGAGCTGTTTTTT. It specifies CASSQDASLANTGELFF.

The V call is TRBV5-6, the J call TRBJ1-2; 7 bases align to TRBD1. The CDR3 runs to 15 residues. Germline CDR1 SGHDT, CDR2 YYEEEE. With 0 bases clipped from V and 6 bases from J, the junction kept 8 bases outside the gene matches. CDR3 DNA: TGTGCCAGCAGCTTGGTCTTACAGGGGATGGATGGCTACACCTTC. Translating it yields CASSLVLQGMDGYTF. The whole variable domain, filled in from reference TRBV5-6 and TRBJ1-2, reads DAGVTQSPTHLIKTRGQQVTLRCSPKSGHDTVSWYQQALGQGPQFIFQYYEEEERQRGNFPDRFSGHQFPNYSSELNVNALLLGDSALYLCASSLVLQGMDGYTFGSGTRLTVV.

The genes are TRBV11-2 and TRBJ1-3; D call uncertain. Germline V gene sequence: CDR1 SGHAT, CDR2 FQNNGV. The CDR3 sequence is 14 residues long. Trimming stripped 1 base from V and 2 bases from J, with 6 bases between. The CDR3 bases are TGTGCCAGCAGCTTAGTTCTCGCTGGAAACACCATATATTTT. Translation gives CASSLVLAGNTIYF.

DNA for the CDR3: TGTGCCACCAGCAGGGGCAGGGGACAGGGATTCACTGAAGCTTTCTTT. It yields the protein CATSRGRGQGFTEAFF. The rearrangement joins TRBV15 to TRBJ1-1; TRBD1 matches 9 bases. CDR3 size: 16 residues. Trimming at V came to 3 bases and at J to 4 bases, leaving 9 bases not matched to a gene. Germline assignment: CDR1 LNHNV and CDR2 YYDKDF (reference sequence).

This clone was detected a few times. V and J are TRBV6-2 or TRBV6-3 and TRBJ2-7; perhaps TRBD1 as D (6 bases). The germline V and J ends were trimmed by 4 bases and 0 bases, with 28 bases remaining between them. Germline assignment: CDR1 MNHEY and CDR2 SVGEGT. The CDR3 runs to 20 residues. The CDR3 DNA sequence: TGTGCCAGCAGTTTCTTCCTCCGGGACACGGGCACGGGACGCTCCTACGAGCAGTACTTC. Translating it yields CASSFFLRDTGTGRSYEQYF.

V gene TRBV7-9 combines with J gene TRBJ1-2, with D possibly matching TRBD1 (5 bases). V lost 1 base, J lost 5 bases, and 14 bases lay in between. Germline values: CDR1 SEHNR, CDR2 FQNEAQ (reference sequence). This CDR3 is 15 amino acids long. The CDR3 nucleotides are TGTGCCAGCAGCTTAGGACAGCTAAGCGCATATGGCTACACCTTC. Protein sequence: CASSLGQLSAYGYTF.

V is TRBV19 and J is TRBJ2-5; D is perhaps TRBD2 (6 bases). The germline V gene encodes CDR1 LNHDA and CDR2 SQIVND (reference sequence). The V end lost 6 bases, the J end lost 4 bases, and 18 bases lay between the germline ends. The CDR3 consists of 15 residues. CDR3 coding DNA: TGTGCCAGTAGCACGCTCGGGCCGGGAGCAGAGACCCAGTACTTC. Translating gives CASSTLGPGAETQYF.

The chain uses TRBV27 and TRBJ1-1; 8 bases fit TRBD1. CDR3 size: 14 residues. Germline V gene lookup returns CDR1 MNHEY and CDR2 SMNVEV (reference sequence). J was trimmed by 5 bases and V by 3 bases; bases with no gene match: 5. The CDR3 DNA reads TGTGCCAGCAGTTTCGACAGGGGTAGAACTGAAGCTTTCTTT. It translates to CASSFDRGRTEAFF.

About this clone itself: In the same sample, other DNA sequences code for this CDR3. The J gene is TRBJ1-2, the V gene TRBV10-3, with D possibly matching TRBD1 (5 bases). The CDR3 extends over 14 amino acids. V lost 2 bases to trimming and J lost 0 bases, with 7 bases between them. CDR1 and CDR2 (germline): ENHRY, SYGVKD. The CDR3 DNA sequence: TGTGCCATCAGTGAGGGGGCTGCTAACTATGGCTACACCTTC. It codes for CAISEGAANYGYTF.

The V and J genes are TRBV19 and TRBJ1-6; D perhaps matches TRBD1 (5 bases). From germline, CDR1 is LNHDA and CDR2 SQIVND (reference sequence). The length of the CDR3 is 13 residues. Trimming cost V 6 bases and J 6 bases, with 9 bases left between them. The CDR3: CASRQGLNSPLHF. The CDR3 nucleotides read TGTGCCAGTAGGCAGGGACTTAATTCACCCCTCCACTTT.

This clone turned up a few times. This chain uses TRBV23-1 with TRBJ1-3; 7 bases fit TRBD1. TRBV23-1 is an open reading frame whose function is uncertain. CDR3 size: 17 residues. Germline trimming cut 1 base from V and 0 bases from J; bases unmatched to any gene: 6. This chain's CDR3 is CASSQWDRNFSGNTIYF. The DNA for the CDR3 is TGCGCCAGCAGTCAATGGGACAGAAACTTCTCTGGAAACACCATATATTTT.

In this sample, this clone turned up a few times. The chain couples TRBV7-2 to TRBJ2-2; the match to TRBD1 covers 7 bases. The germline CDR1 and CDR2 sequences are SGHTA and FQGNSA. This CDR3 has 15 residues. The V gene end was trimmed by 5 bases and the J gene end by 4 bases; junction bases not matched to a gene: 7. The CDR3 DNA reads as TGTGCCAGCAGCCGGACAGGTATTGGCACCGGGGAGCTGTTTTTT. Amino acids: CASSRTGIGTGELFF.

This clone has a handful of counts. The genes are TRBV7-2 and TRBJ1-2; 7 nucleotides agree with TRBD1. The CDR3 is 12 residues long. The trim removed 4 bases at V and 7 bases at J, leaving 3 bases unmatched. Germline loops: CDR1 SGHTA, CDR2 FQGNSA. The CDR3, as DNA: TGTGCCAGCAGCTCCAACAGGGGTGGCTACACCTTC. Protein sequence: CASSSNRGGYTF.

The V and J genes are TRBV28 and TRBJ2-7; D perhaps matches TRBD1 (6 bases). The CDR3 totals 17 residues. Trimming took 3 bases from V and 2 from J, leaving 20 bases between them. Germline-derived CDR1 and CDR2 are MDHEN and SYDVKM. The CDR3 loop is CASSFPGEYSHAYEQYF. The CDR3 bases are TGTGCCAGCAGTTTCCCAGGGGAGTATTCACACGCCTACGAGCAGTACTTC.

The chain has TRBV11-2 and TRBJ1-2; no clear D. V lost 7 bases to trimming and J lost 7 bases, with 19 bases between them. The CDR3 length is 14 residues. The germline V gene has CDR1 SGHAT and CDR2 FQNNGV. The CDR3 is CASTTGDSRVGYTF. In DNA form, the CDR3 reads TGTGCCAGCACCACGGGTGATAGTCGGGTTGGCTACACCTTC.

The chain uses TRBV27 and TRBJ2-2; D is uncertain. CDR1 and CDR2 from the germline V gene are MNHEY and SMNVEV (reference sequence). Trimming cost V 6 bases and J 1 base, with 6 bases left between them. The CDR3 length is 13 residues. The DNA for the CDR3 is TGTGCCAGCAGCCTAGTGAACACCGGGGAGCTGTTTTTT. Its protein product is CASSLVNTGELFF.

The chain carries TRBV7-3 and TRBJ2-2; possible D gene TRBD2, 6 bases. V dropped 2 bases and J dropped 7 bases, with 14 bases sitting between them. This CDR3 is 15 amino acids long. Germline values: CDR1 SGHTA, CDR2 FQGTGA. The CDR3 protein is CASSLLHGGSGELFF. The CDR3, as DNA: TGTGCCAGCAGCTTACTTCATGGAGGGAGCGGGGAGCTGTTTTTT. The full variable domain, rest sourced from reference TRBV7-3 and TRBJ2-2, is GAGVSQTPSNKVTEKGKYVELRCDPISGHTALYWYRQSLGQGPEFLIYFQGTGAADDSGLPNDRFFAVRPEGSVSTLKIQRTERGDSAVYLCASSLLHGGSGELFFGEGSRLTVL.

The table lists this clone with many counts. The chain joins TRBV28 to TRBJ2-7; D may be TRBD2 (5 bases). Trimming left V 7 bases short and J 3 bases short, with 16 bases between. Germline CDR1 and CDR2: MDHEN and SYDVKM. The CDR3 is 14 residues long. The CDR3 DNA is TGTGCCAGCAACCTACTCTCCGGGAACTACGAGCAGTACTTC. The encoded protein is CASNLLSGNYEQYF.

This clone appeared a few times. The chain combines TRBV14 with TRBJ1-2; possible D gene TRBD1, 5 bases. CDR3 size: 14 residues. The V and J ends lost 4 bases and 5 bases respectively, with 14 bases between them. Looked up from germline, CDR1 is SGHDN and CDR2 is FVKESK. In DNA, the CDR3 is TGTGCCAGCAGCCTCGCGGGGGGTCGTTATGGCTACACCTTC. This translates into CASSLAGGRYGYTF. The variable domain in full, completed from reference TRBV14 and TRBJ1-2, reads EAGVTQFPSHSVIEKGQTVTLRCDPISGHDNLYWYRRVMGKEIKFLLHFVKESKQDESGMPNNRFLAERTGGTYSTLKVQPAELEDSGVYFCASSLAGGRYGYTFGSGTRLTVV.

V and J are TRBV28 and TRBJ2-1; the match to TRBD2 covers 14 bases. The ends lost 6 bases at V and 7 bases at J; junction bases unmatched: 5. Germline loops: CDR1 MDHEN, CDR2 SYDVKM. CDR3 length: 15 amino acids. The CDR3 sequence is CASRQTSGGVNEQFF. CDR3 nucleotide sequence: TGTGCCAGCAGACAGACTAGCGGGGGGGTAAATGAGCAGTTCTTC.

The gene calls are TRBV9 and TRBJ2-2, with TRBD1 identical over 8 bases. Germline lookup yields CDR1 SGDLS and CDR2 YYNGEE. Trimming cost V 0 bases and J 6 bases; bases outside gene matches: 7. This CDR3 is built from 16 residues. CDR3 DNA sequence: TGTGCCAGCAGCGTAGCTGCAGGGGGCGCCCCCGGGGAGCTGTTTTTT. This sequence encodes CASSVAAGGAPGELFF.

This clone occurred once. The chain combines TRBV19 with TRBJ2-3; D uncertain. Germline CDR1 reads LNHDA; CDR2 reads SQIVND (reference sequence). There are 11 residues in the CDR3. V lost 7 bases and J lost 2, with 4 bases in between. CDR3 amino acids: CASTNTDTQYF. The CDR3 nucleotides read TGTGCCAGTACCAACACAGATACGCAGTATTTT.

This clone was seen a few times. The chain employs TRBV6-1 and TRBJ2-2, with TRBD2 as a possible D gene (5 bases). Trimming removed 1 base from V and 7 bases from J, with 7 bases in between. The CDR3 sequence is 13 residues long. The germline V gene encodes CDR1 MNHNS and CDR2 SASEGT. CDR3 sequence: CASSEGEHGELFF. The CDR3 nucleotides are TGTGCCAGCAGTGAAGGGGAGCACGGGGAGCTGTTTTTT.

The gene calls are TRBV29-1 and TRBJ1-3; the D gene is possibly TRBD1 (5 bases). Germline CDR1 reads SQVTM; CDR2 reads ANQGSEA. V dropped 2 bases and J dropped 2 bases, with 10 bases sitting between them. The CDR3 sequence is 14 residues long. CDR3 sequence reads: CSVERGLAGNTIYF. The CDR3, as DNA: TGCAGCGTTGAAAGGGGCCTCGCTGGAAACACCATATATTTT.

This chain links TRBV11-3 with TRBJ1-1; 8 positions agree with TRBD1. After removal of 7 bases from V and 3 bases from J, the junction contained 7 bases not matched to a gene. The CDR3 runs 14 residues. Looked up from germline, CDR1 is SGHNT and CDR2 is YENEEA. The CDR3 nucleotides read TGTGCCAGCACCCCGACAGGGGCGCACACTGAAGCTTTCTTT. It is translated as CASTPTGAHTEAFF.

The chain links TRBV3-1 (or the pseudogene TRBV3-2) to TRBJ1-1; maybe TRBD1 (6 bases). This CDR3 has 14 residues. V gave up 6 bases and J gave up 4 bases, with 15 bases separating them. CDR1 is LGHDT, CDR2 YNNKEL, per germline (reference sequence). CDR3 region: CASRLDRSSTEAFF. CDR3 coding DNA: TGTGCCAGCAGGCTTGACAGGAGCAGCACTGAAGCTTTCTTT.